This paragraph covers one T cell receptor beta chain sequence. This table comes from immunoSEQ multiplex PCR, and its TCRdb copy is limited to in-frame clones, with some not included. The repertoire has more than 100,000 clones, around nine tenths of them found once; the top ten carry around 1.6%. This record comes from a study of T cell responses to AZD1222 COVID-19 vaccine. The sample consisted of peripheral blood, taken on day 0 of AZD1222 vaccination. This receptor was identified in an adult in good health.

CDR3 region: CASSNSQGVGNQPQHF. DNA for the CDR3: TGTGCCAGCAGTAATTCACAGGGAGTTGGCAATCAGCCCCAGCATTTT. The V gene is TRBV28, the J gene TRBJ1-5; weak D call: TRBD1 (6 bases). The CDR3 totals 16 residues. Trimming pared 5 bases from V and 2 bases from J, leaving 16 bases between. Germline V CDR1 and CDR2: MDHEN, SYDVKM.